This TCR beta chain was sequenced during a study of tumor-infiltrating lymphocytes in primary liver carcinoma. Starting material of 500 to 600 ng total RNA yielded TCR beta cDNA via a constant-region primer. Slightly modified ARM-PCR, run as three nested multiplex PCR rounds, produced the TCR beta libraries. The first two PCR rounds used TRBV1-TRBV30 primers with a Cbeta primer, 10 cycles each. MiXCR, applied by TCRdb to the multiplex PCR reads, yields one record per CDR3 protein. The top ten hold about a fifth of the sample, which has 100,000 to 120,000 distinct CDR3 sequences, roughly 80% seen once. Of note for this clonotype: Antigen specificity is unknown.

Study conclusions and caveats: Reduced overlap was seen in tumor-adjacent and tumor-blood pairs versus tumor region pairs.

CDR1 and CDR2 (germline): MNHEY, SVGAGI. V dropped 6 bases and J dropped 9; count of bases not matched to a gene: 16. The CDR3 runs to 15 residues. Unsorted bulk tissue, roughly 19-34 mg of it, served as the source for co-extraction of RNA and DNA. Every tumor contributed samples taken at five separate regions. The chain links TRBV6-5 to TRBJ2-7; 8 bases line up with TRBD2. The origin of this receptor is a man in his forties with primary liver carcinoma and hepatitis B virus infection. Sample: liver tumor tissue from sampling region 3. Subset noted: tumor region T3, left-lateral pole. Here the CDR3 reads CASRTKSSGEGAQYF. The CDR3, as DNA: TGTGCCAGCAGGACGAAGAGTAGCGGGGAAGGGGCGCAGTACTTC.